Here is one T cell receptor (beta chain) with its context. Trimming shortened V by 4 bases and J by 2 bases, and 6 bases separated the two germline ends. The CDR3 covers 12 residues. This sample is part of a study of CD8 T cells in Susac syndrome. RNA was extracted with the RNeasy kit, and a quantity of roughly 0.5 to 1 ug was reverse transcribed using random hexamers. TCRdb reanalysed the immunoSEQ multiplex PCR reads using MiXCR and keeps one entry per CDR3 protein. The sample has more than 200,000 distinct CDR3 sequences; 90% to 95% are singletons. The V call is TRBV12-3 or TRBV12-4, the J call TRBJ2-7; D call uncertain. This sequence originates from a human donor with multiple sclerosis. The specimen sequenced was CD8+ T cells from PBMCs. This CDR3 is CASSSTAYEQYF. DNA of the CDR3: TGTGCCAGCAGTTCTACCGCCTACGAGCAGTACTTC.